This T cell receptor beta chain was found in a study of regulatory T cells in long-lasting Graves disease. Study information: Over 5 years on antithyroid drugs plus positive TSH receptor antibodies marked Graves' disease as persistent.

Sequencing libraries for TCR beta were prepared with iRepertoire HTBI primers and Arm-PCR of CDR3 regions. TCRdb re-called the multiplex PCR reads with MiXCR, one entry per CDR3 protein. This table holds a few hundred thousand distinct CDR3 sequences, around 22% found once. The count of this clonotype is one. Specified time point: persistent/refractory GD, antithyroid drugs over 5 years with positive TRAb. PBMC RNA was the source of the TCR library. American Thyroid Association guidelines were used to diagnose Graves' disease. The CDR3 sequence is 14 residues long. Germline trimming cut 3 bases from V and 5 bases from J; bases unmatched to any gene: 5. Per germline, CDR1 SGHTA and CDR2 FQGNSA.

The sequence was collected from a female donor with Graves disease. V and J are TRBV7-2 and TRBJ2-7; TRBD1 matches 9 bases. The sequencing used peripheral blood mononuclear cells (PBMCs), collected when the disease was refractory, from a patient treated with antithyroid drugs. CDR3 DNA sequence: TGTGCCAGCAGCTTGACTCGGGACAGGGACGAGCAGTACTTC. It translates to CASSLTRDRDEQYF.